This is a list of T cell receptor beta chains from one sample in a study of OX40 agonist ivuxolimab in advanced cancers. Here immunoSEQ multiplex PCR was the method, and the copy in TCRdb shows in-frame clones only, minus some. The sample lists tens of thousands of clones, around 90% occurring once. Sequencing was performed on CD4+ or CD8+ T cells sorted from blood, taken in a trial of the OX40 agonist ivuxolimab. These receptors came from an adult with an advanced solid tumor such as melanoma, head and neck, liver or kidney cancer. Both conserved end residues are part of each CDR3. Clone size appears in some rows only: once, few, many, or a class for an expanded clone.

j_gene	len	v_gene	abundance	CDR3aa
TRBJ2-6	17	TRBV7-9	.	CASSLAAGPSGANVLTF
TRBJ1-1	13	TRBV7-9	.	CASSLGGDGSTFF
TRBJ2-3	15	TRBV4-1	.	CASSQFATSTDTQYF
TRBJ1-5	15	TRBV27	.	CASSLWGGSNQPQHF
TRBJ2-7	16	TRBV6-5	.	CASSSPFSGMRCEQYF
TRBJ2-7	15	TRBV7-6	.	CASSLEGASSYEQYF
TRBJ1-4	16	TRBV28	.	CASSFVLQGVNEKLFF
TRBJ2-1	16	TRBV5-1	.	CASSLVYSGSMNEQFF
TRBJ2-7	15	TRBV10-1	.	CASSEGRVSSYEQYF
TRBJ1-1	13	TRBV5-8	.	CASSYSQGLEAFF
TRBJ2-3	15	TRBV5-6	.	CASSLGTSGMDTQYF
TRBJ1-1	12	TRBV28	.	CASSRDGLEAFF
TRBJ1-1	11	TRBV19	.	CASRQGYMAFF
TRBJ2-7	14	TRBV25-1	.	CASSGQGDVYEQYF
TRBJ1-5	15	TRBV28	.	CASSSLQGSNQPQHF
TRBJ2-3	15	TRBV7-3	.	CASSISGGSRDTQYF
TRBJ1-2	15	TRBV28	.	CASSFIGTGNYGYTF
TRBJ2-3	11	TRBV5-4	.	CASSYIDTQYF
TRBJ2-2	16	TRBV7-9	.	CASSKLAGGNTGELFF
TRBJ1-1	14	TRBV4-2	.	CASSPGRNLEEAFF
TRBJ2-2	13	TRBV19	once	CASSIAVAGELFF
TRBJ2-5	13	TRBV7-8	.	CASRVVYQETQYF
TRBJ1-1	16	TRBV27	.	CASRPTGGGQNTEAFF
TRBJ1-3	14	TRBV6-5	.	CASSPVGIGNTIYF
TRBJ2-7	14	TRBV19	.	CASSILSTSDEQYF
TRBJ2-3	15	TRBV4-1	.	CASSQEDRDTDTQYF
TRBJ2-2	15	TRBV5-1	.	CASKRPGQNTGELFF
TRBJ2-7	13	TRBV11-2	.	CASSPNDRAEQYF
TRBJ2-7	15	TRBV13	.	CASSLTGTGSEEQYF
TRBJ2-7	14	TRBV19	.	CASSIRQGVYEQYF
TRBJ2-7	12	TRBV7-9	.	CASSASSYEQYF
TRBJ1-5	14	TRBV27	once	CASSLFAGNQPQHF
TRBJ2-5	18	TRBV11-2	.	CASSKLSQGDGWDETQYF
TRBJ2-7	13	TRBV6-5	.	CASSYSRTAVTDF
TRBJ2-7	12	TRBV27	.	CASSLRSYEQYF
TRBJ2-7	13	TRBV6-5	.	CASSLGTSGEQYF
TRBJ2-1	15	TRBV9	once	CASSASGWSYNEQFF
TRBJ2-1	15	TRBV28	.	CASSLGLAAYNEQFF
TRBJ2-1	15	TRBV7-6	once	CASSLAGGYYNEQFF
TRBJ2-1	18	TRBV4-1	.	CASSQDSTGTSVYNEQFF
TRBJ2-7	15	TRBV19	once	CASSQTGTYFYEQYF
TRBJ1-5	16	TRBV10-3	.	CAIRGLYTFYTMPQHF
TRBJ2-6	20	TRBV7-8	medium-sized	CASRAGVLTMTHSGANVLTF
TRBJ1-5	13	TRBV5-1	.	CASSTEGSGPQHF
TRBJ1-1	15	TRBV7-8	few	CASSTRRTPNTEAFF
TRBJ1-4	14	TRBV27	.	CASSSGQGNEKLFF
TRBJ2-7	13	TRBV7-6	.	CASSLYVQYEQYF
TRBJ2-2	15	TRBV27	.	CASSYGTGYTGELFF
TRBJ1-2	15	TRBV5-4	.	CASSPRPDKFYGYTF
TRBJ2-1	16	TRBV2	.	CASSERLAGLYNEQFF
TRBJ2-7	12	TRBV27	.	CASSLPRGEQYF
TRBJ2-7	15	TRBV11-3	.	CASSLVWGGSYEQYF
TRBJ2-7	12	TRBV29-1	.	CSAKTAVYEQYF
TRBJ2-2	13	TRBV6-5	.	CASSLGGSGELFF
TRBJ2-7	13	TRBV27	.	CASKAAGGNEQYF
TRBJ1-2	14	TRBV29-1	.	CSVGEAGDYYGYTF
TRBJ1-1	11	TRBV20-1	.	CSAGGNTEAFF
TRBJ2-7	16	TRBV7-2	.	CASSSYGRDRGYEQYF